A single sample gave rise to the 13 T cell receptor beta chains below, sequenced in a study of cytomegalovirus exposure and HLA in healthy donors. The PCR used 60 Vbeta and 13 Jbeta primers. Repertoires were generated with immunoSEQ multiplex PCR, while TCRdb's copy carries only in-frame clones and drops some. The data contain around 130,000 clones, 65% to 90% of them singletons. The sequenced sample was PBMCs. The receptors stem from a female donor in good health and CMV-seronegative.

This chain joins TRBV15 and TRBJ1-2; 7 nucleotides line up with TRBD1. The CDR3 sequence is 15 residues long. Germline V gene lookup returns CDR1 LNHNV and CDR2 YYDKDF (reference sequence). The trim removed 1 base at V and 6 bases at J, leaving 8 bases unmatched. The CDR3 DNA is TGTGCCACCAGCAGAGGGGGGACAGTAGGGCATGGCTACACCTTC. Translated: CATSRGGTVGHGYTF.

CDR3 sequence reads: CASSRTGLTGELFF. The DNA for the CDR3 is TGTGCCAGCAGTAGGACAGGGCTCACCGGGGAGCTGTTTTTT. The rearrangement uses TRBV28 and TRBJ2-2, with 8 bases that match TRBD1. Germline V gene sequence: CDR1 MDHEN, CDR2 SYDVKM. The CDR3 has 14 residues. V dropped 5 bases and J dropped 4; count of bases not matched to a gene: 3.

The J gene is TRBJ2-6, the V gene TRBV5-1, with D possibly TRBD2 on 6 matching bases. Per the germline V gene, CDR1 is SGHRS and CDR2 is YFSETQ. V lost 0 bases and J lost 0, with 13 bases in between. The CDR3 extends over 18 amino acids. The CDR3 coding sequence is TGCGCCAGCAGCTTGGAAGCTAGCGCGAGCTCTGGGGCCAACGTCCTGACTTTC. As protein: CASSLEASASSGANVLTF. The variable domain in full, completed from reference TRBV5-1 and TRBJ2-6, reads KAGVTQTPRYLIKTRGQQVTLSCSPISGHRSVSWYQQTPGQGLQFLFEYFSETQRNKGNFPGRFSGRQFSNSRSEMNVSTLELGDSALYLCASSLEASASSGANVLTFGAGSRLTVL.

This clone was recorded a few times. The V gene is TRBV29-1, the J gene TRBJ2-2, with a possible D match to TRBD2 (5 bases). CDR3 length equals 14 residues. V was trimmed by 3 bases and J by 3 bases, leaving 11 bases between them. Germline V lookup: CDR1 SQVTM, CDR2 ANQGSEA. CDR3 nucleotide sequence: TGCAGCGTTGATGCCGGGCGGGACACCGGGGAGCTGTTTTTT. Its protein product is CSVDAGRDTGELFF.

The chain uses TRBV4-2 and TRBJ1-1; D possibly corresponds to TRBD1 (5 bases). The CDR3 runs to 12 residues. V shed 0 bases and J shed 11 bases, with 10 bases lying between them. Germline V lookup: CDR1 LGHNA, CDR2 YNFKEQ. CDR3 in DNA: TGTGCCAGCAGCCAAGACAGGGTTGGGGCTTTCTTT. Its protein is CASSQDRVGAFF.

V usage is TRBV5-4 and J usage is TRBJ2-3; the D is unclear. CDR1 is SGHNT, CDR2 YYREEE, per germline (reference sequence). The V end lost 1 base, the J end lost 6 bases, and 3 bases lay between the germline ends. The CDR3 has 11 amino acids. CDR3 loop: CASSLSDTQYF. The CDR3 coding sequence is TGTGCCAGCAGCTTGTCGGATACGCAGTATTTT. The variable domain in full, with the rest retrieved from reference TRBV5-4 and TRBJ2-3, is ETGVTQSPTHLIKTRGQQVTLRCSSQSGHNTVSWYQQALGQGPQFIFQYYREEENGRGNFPPRFSGLQFPNYSSELNVNALELDDSALYLCASSLSDTQYFGPGTRLTVL.

In this sample, this clone turned up once. DNA of the CDR3: TGTGCCAGCAGGGGGGGTTTAGGCAATCAGCCCCAGCATTTT. This sequence encodes CASRGGLGNQPQHF. This chain joins TRBV28 and TRBJ1-5, with a tentative D call TRBD1 (5 bases). Per germline, CDR1 MDHEN and CDR2 SYDVKM. V lost 6 bases, J lost 2 bases, and 11 bases lay in between. The CDR3 length is 14 residues.

The V call is TRBV27, the J call TRBJ2-7; D possibly corresponds to TRBD1 (5 bases). The CDR3 extends over 16 amino acids. V shed 3 bases and J shed 4 bases, with 19 bases lying between them. CDR1 is MNHEY and CDR2 is SMNVEV in the germline V gene (reference sequence). In DNA form, the CDR3 reads TGTGCCAGCAGTTTTGGGCAGGGTTTAATGCGTTACGAGCAGTACTTC. It is translated as CASSFGQGLMRYEQYF.

V gene TRBV7-2 combines with J gene TRBJ2-2, with TRBD2 matching 13 bases. V was clipped by 1 base and J by 6 bases; unmatched bases: 2. In germline, CDR1 is SGHTA, CDR2 FQGNSA. The CDR3 has 16 amino acids. The CDR3 DNA reads as TGTGCCAGCAGCTTAGGAGGGACTAGCGGGGCCGGGGAGCTGTTTTTT. Its translation: CASSLGGTSGAGELFF.

The chain carries TRBV5-6 and TRBJ1-2, with TRBD1 identical over 7 bases. V dropped 0 bases and J dropped 1; count of bases not matched to a gene: 3. Germline CDR1 SGHDT, CDR2 YYEEEE. CDR3 length: 15 amino acids. CDR3 loop: CASSLVPGGNYGYTF. The CDR3 DNA sequence: TGTGCCAGCAGCTTGGTCCCAGGGGGTAACTATGGCTACACCTTC.

The V gene is TRBV9, the J gene TRBJ2-5; 13 bases are a match to TRBD2. The CDR3 is made up of 16 amino acids. V lost 3 bases to trimming and J lost 3 bases; unmatched junction nucleotides: 5. CDR1 is SGDLS, CDR2 YYNGEE, per germline. The CDR3 DNA reads TGTGCCAGCAGCGAGGGACTAGCGGGATTGGAAGAGACCCAGTACTTC. Amino acids: CASSEGLAGLEETQYF.

The genes are TRBV29-1 and TRBJ2-2, with 7 bases fitting TRBD1. The CDR3 has 13 residues. CDR1 and CDR2 (germline): SQVTM, ANQGSEA. Germline trimming cut 7 bases from V and 6 bases from J; bases unmatched to any gene: 8. CDR3 region: CSAETGYPGELFF. DNA for the CDR3: TGCAGCGCTGAGACAGGGTATCCCGGGGAGCTGTTTTTT.

This chain joins TRBV6-5 and TRBJ1-2; D gene unclear. This CDR3 is built from 13 residues. Trimming stripped 5 bases from V and 2 bases from J, with 9 bases between. The V gene's germline CDR1 is MNHEY and CDR2 SVGAGI. The CDR3 reads CASSRTGNYGYTF. The CDR3 DNA follows: TGTGCCAGCAGTCGGACGGGAAACTATGGCTACACCTTC.